The clone carrying this T cell receptor beta chain appeared a few times. Its matching antigen is unknown. This sample is part of a study of T cell repertoires in cytomegalovirus infection. Across the study: CMV infection plus the matching HLA type was flagged by public TCR beta signatures.

V lost 0 bases, J lost 2 bases, and 10 bases lay in between. CDR1 and CDR2 from the germline V gene are MNHEY and SVGAGI. The CDR3 length is 16 residues. TCRdb fed the reads into MiXCR, producing one record per CDR3 protein. Of about 920,000 distinct CDR3 sequences in the sample, 30% to 40% were seen once. The source is a human donor in good health (CMV status not recorded). Some clones in this sample may be carry-over from other donors' samples. The sequencing used cultured CD8+ T cells from PBMCs, collected from culture after CMV antigen stimulation. This chain uses TRBV6-5 with TRBJ2-2; D uncertain. CDR3 sequence: CASSYSEFRNTGELFF. Here the CDR3 DNA reads TGTGCCAGCAGTTACTCAGAATTCCGTAACACCGGGGAGCTGTTTTTT.